Presented here are 23 T cell receptor beta chains from one specimen sequenced in a study of PD-1 blockade in classical Hodgkin lymphoma. Measured with immunoSEQ multiplex PCR; TCRdb has only the in-frame clones, and not every one. The sample lists about 75,000 clones, about 93% occurring once. Each patient relapsed following autologous stem cell transplantation, and prior brentuximab vedotin exposure differed. The sequencing used peripheral blood mononuclear cells (PBMCs), collected at baseline. These receptors were obtained from a human donor with classical Hodgkin lymphoma.

V usage is TRBV25-1 and J usage is TRBJ2-7; TRBD2 might be the D (7 bases). Trimming removed 5 bases at V and 2 bases at J, with 16 bases between. This CDR3 comprises 15 residues. Germline V gene lookup returns CDR1 MGHDK and CDR2 SYGVNS. The CDR3 is CASSPGRGQAYEQYF. The CDR3 DNA reads as TGTGCCAGCAGTCCTGGGAGGGGACAAGCCTACGAGCAGTACTTC.

The genes are TRBV5-1 and TRBJ2-6, with 11 bases matching TRBD1. There are 18 residues in the CDR3. J was trimmed by 0 bases and V by 4 bases; bases with no gene match: 6. Germline V gene sequence: CDR1 SGHRS, CDR2 YFSETQ. CDR3 protein: CASSTPGQGGSGANVLTF. The CDR3 DNA reads TGCGCCAGCAGCACACCGGGACAGGGGGGCTCTGGGGCCAACGTCCTGACTTTC.

V gene TRBV6-6 combines with J gene TRBJ1-5; D might be TRBD1 (5 bases). Germline-derived CDR1 and CDR2 are MNHNY and SVGAGI (reference sequence). The CDR3 runs 14 residues. V was shortened by 2 bases and J by 4 bases, with 9 bases between the two germline ends. The CDR3 sequence is CASSYLGTNQPQHF. The DNA of the CDR3 is TGTGCCAGCAGTTACCTAGGGACGAATCAGCCCCAGCATTTT.

The chain carries TRBV6-1 and TRBJ2-1; D unresolved. The CDR3 has 18 amino acids. V lost 4 bases and J lost 2, with 21 bases in between. Germline V gives CDR1 MNHNS, CDR2 SASEGT. CDR3 sequence (DNA): TGTGCCAGCAGTGCTAGTCCAACCCCGGGCGGAACCTACAATGAGCAGTTCTTC. Translated: CASSASPTPGGTYNEQFF.

This CDR3 reads CASSRLGSPLHF. The CDR3 bases are TGTGCCAGTAGTAGACTGGGTTCACCCCTCCACTTT. The chain links TRBV19 to TRBJ1-6; D is ambiguous. The CDR3 extends over 12 amino acids. The V gene lost 4 bases and the J gene lost 9 bases, with 7 bases spanning the gap. Germline CDR1 reads LNHDA; CDR2 reads SQIVND (reference sequence).

V and J are TRBV4-2 and TRBJ2-1; the match to TRBD2 covers 11 bases. This CDR3 is 20 amino acids long. CDR1 LGHNA and CDR2 YNFKEQ come from the germline V gene. V lost 0 bases, J lost 0 bases, and 10 bases stayed unmatched. The DNA for the CDR3 is TGTGCCAGCAGCCAAGATGGCGGATGGGGACTAGCGGACTCCTACAATGAGCAGTTCTTC. Protein sequence: CASSQDGGWGLADSYNEQFF.

This rearrangement joins TRBV11-1 to TRBJ2-1; 7 bases map to TRBD2. This CDR3 spans 16 amino acids. Germline CDR1 SGHAT, CDR2 FQDESV (reference sequence). The V gene end was trimmed by 5 bases and the J gene end by 5 bases; junction bases not matched to a gene: 12. In DNA, the CDR3 is TGTGCCAGCAGCCGTCCGTATGGGGGGGGACACAATGAGCAGTTCTTC. It encodes CASSRPYGGGHNEQFF.

The rearrangement uses TRBV5-1 and TRBJ1-5, with D perhaps matching TRBD1 (5 bases). Germline V gives CDR1 SGHRS, CDR2 YFSETQ. The CDR3 is made up of 13 amino acids. Trimming stripped 4 bases from V and 0 bases from J, with 5 bases between. CDR3 in amino acids: CASSGGSNQPQHF. CDR3 nucleotides: TGCGCCAGCAGCGGGGGTAGCAATCAGCCCCAGCATTTT.

The chain has TRBV18 and TRBJ1-2, with TRBD1 identical over 10 bases. This CDR3 contains 12 residues. Germline CDR1 and CDR2: KGHSH and LQKENI. The trim removed 6 bases at V and 13 bases at J, leaving 8 bases unmatched. CDR3 protein: CASSQDRGPCTF. As DNA, the CDR3 is TGTGCCAGCTCCCAAGACAGGGGGCCTTGCACCTTC.

This clone was seen only once. This chain links TRBV7-2 with TRBJ2-7; either TRBD1 or TRBD2 may supply D (5 bases each). V was pared by 1 base and J by 6 bases, with 13 bases between. CDR3 length: 14 residues. CDR1 is SGHTA and CDR2 is FQGNSA in the germline V gene. For the CDR3, the DNA is TGTGCCAGCAGCTTAGTACAGCCAGGGACCGAGCAGTACTTC. Translating it yields CASSLVQPGTEQYF.

This clone occurred once. The chain recombines TRBV2 with TRBJ1-2, with 9 bases matching TRBD1. Germline CDR1 is SNHLY and CDR2 is FYNNEI. J gave up 6 bases and V 10 bases, and 9 bases lay outside the gene matches. This CDR3 region has 13 residues. This CDR3 is CAIQKDRGHGYTF. CDR3 sequence (DNA): TGTGCCATCCAAAAGGACAGGGGACATGGCTACACCTTC.

The rearrangement uses TRBV7-2 and TRBJ2-1, with unresolved D. Trimming shortened V by 5 bases and J by 2 bases, and 19 bases separated the two germline ends. The CDR3 spans 17 residues. CDR1 and CDR2 (germline): SGHTA, FQGNSA. This chain's CDR3 is CASSHPVVPATYNEQFF. CDR3 nucleotides: TGTGCCAGCAGCCACCCGGTGGTCCCCGCTACCTACAATGAGCAGTTCTTC. Together with reference TRBV7-2 and TRBJ2-1, the CDR3 gives the full variable domain: GAGVSQSPSNKVTEKGKDVELRCDPISGHTALYWYRQSLGQGLEFLIYFQGNSAPDKSGLPSDRFSAERTGGSVSTLTIQRTQQEDSAVYLCASSHPVVPATYNEQFFGPGTRLTVL.

This chain connects TRBV5-1 to TRBJ1-1; D unclear. Trimming cost V 4 bases and J 1 base, with 11 bases left between them. The CDR3 extends over 14 amino acids. CDR1 SGHRS and CDR2 YFSETQ come from the germline V gene. This chain's CDR3 is CASSTSTGNTEAFF. CDR3 coding DNA: TGCGCCAGCAGCACCAGCACTGGGAACACTGAAGCTTTCTTT.

V gene TRBV4-2 combines with J gene TRBJ2-7, with TRBD1 identical over 8 bases. This CDR3 comprises 16 residues. V trimming: 4 bases; J trimming: 5 bases; junction bases outside the gene matches: 13. Germline V gene lookup returns CDR1 LGHNA and CDR2 YNFKEQ. The CDR3 bases are TGTGCCAGCAGCCCTCCCGGCAGGGGGCTAATGAACGAGCAGTACTTC. Its translation is CASSPPGRGLMNEQYF.

The J gene is TRBJ1-5, the V gene TRBV19; D unresolved. In germline, CDR1 is LNHDA, CDR2 SQIVND (reference sequence). This CDR3 contains 12 residues. V shed 5 bases and J shed 6 bases, with 8 bases lying between them. CDR3 residues: CASSDVGQPQHF. For the CDR3, the DNA is TGTGCCAGTAGTGATGTGGGTCAGCCCCAGCATTTT.

The CDR3 sequence: CASRLELWAPETQYF. DNA for the CDR3: TGTGCAAGTCGCTTAGAATTGTGGGCCCCAGAGACCCAGTACTTC. The chain employs TRBV12-2 and TRBJ2-5; TRBD1, the D gene given by the table, was not confirmed from the DNA. TRBV12-2 is given as a pseudogene. The length of the CDR3 is 15 residues.

The rearrangement links TRBV12-5 to TRBJ2-1; D could derive from TRBD1 or TRBD2 (5 bases each). The V gene's germline CDR1 is LGHNT and CDR2 FRNRAP. There are 18 residues in the CDR3. Between the trimmed V and J ends, which lost 1 base and 0 bases, there was a span of 16 bases. The CDR3 sequence: CASGLAPLGDPSYNEQFF. In DNA, the CDR3 is TGTGCTAGTGGTTTGGCCCCCTTGGGGGATCCCTCCTACAATGAGCAGTTCTTC.

The rearrangement uses TRBV29-1 and TRBJ2-7, with D possibly matching TRBD1 (6 bases). The CDR3 length is 12 residues. The germline gives CDR1 SQVTM, CDR2 ANQGSEA. Trimming shortened V by 3 bases and J by 8 bases, and 14 bases separated the two germline ends. The CDR3 sequence is CSVETPGVQQYF. Here the CDR3 DNA reads TGCAGCGTTGAGACTCCAGGGGTCCAGCAGTACTTC.

The chain recombines TRBV4-2 with TRBJ2-7; TRBD2 aligns across 8 bases. The CDR3 sequence is 16 residues long. Germline V CDR1 and CDR2: LGHNA, YNFKEQ. V lost 0 bases and J lost 4; bases outside the gene matches: 8. Here the CDR3 DNA reads TGTGCCAGCAGCCAAGATTGGAGCGGGAGAGGGTACGAGCAGTACTTC. Its protein product is CASSQDWSGRGYEQYF.

J is TRBJ2-1 and V is TRBV2, with 7 bases that match TRBD2. The V gene end was trimmed by 5 bases and the J gene end by 1 base; junction bases not matched to a gene: 11. Germline assignment: CDR1 SNHLY and CDR2 FYNNEI. This CDR3 comprises 17 residues. CDR3 in DNA: TGTGCCAGCAGTTATACGGGACTATCCATTTCCTACAATGAGCAGTTCTTC. The encoded protein is CASSYTGLSISYNEQFF.

The chain carries TRBV5-1 and TRBJ1-2; 7 bases agree with TRBD1. CDR3 size: 16 residues. The germline CDR1 and CDR2 sequences are SGHRS and YFSETQ. Trimming at V came to 0 bases and at J to 2 bases, leaving 7 bases not matched to a gene. The CDR3: CASSLAKGAENYGYTF. For the CDR3, the DNA is TGCGCCAGCAGCTTGGCCAAGGGGGCTGAGAACTATGGCTACACCTTC.

The chain has TRBV28 and TRBJ1-1; no clear D. Trimming shortened V by 4 bases and J by 1 base, and 7 bases separated the two germline ends. Germline values: CDR1 MDHEN, CDR2 SYDVKM. CDR3 length: 13 residues. Written as DNA, the CDR3 is TGTGCCAGCAGTTGGACGGAGAACACTGAAGCTTTCTTT. Protein sequence: CASSWTENTEAFF.

The chain is built from TRBV20-1 and TRBJ1-2, with a possible D match to TRBD1 (5 bases). From germline, CDR1 is DFQATT and CDR2 SNEGSKA (reference sequence). This CDR3 has 11 residues. V lost 4 bases and J lost 3, with 6 bases in between. The CDR3 region has the DNA TGCAGTGCTACAGGGTACTATGGCTACACCTTC. Translating gives CSATGYYGYTF.